This is a list of T cell receptor beta chains from one sample in a study of blood T cell repertoires in COVID-19. Only in-frame clones appear in the TCRdb table, and some are missing; sequencing was by immunoSEQ multiplex PCR. In the table there are 100,000 to 140,000 clones, 85% to 95% of which are singletons. Sample: peripheral blood. These receptors all stem from a woman aged 30 to 39 with acute or convalescent COVID-19. The CDR3 runs from the conserved cysteine through the conserved F or W. A D gene is named only where the DNA matches it firmly. Part of the rows lack a size; the others show once, few, many or a class for expanded clones.

d_call,j_call,v_call,clone_size,cdr3_aa,cdr3_nt
TRBD2,TRBJ2-7,TRBV9,-,CASSVGAGGSYEQYF,TGTGCCAGCAGCGTAGGGGCGGGAGGGTCCTACGAGCAGTACTTC
-,TRBJ2-7,TRBV7-8,-,CASSLTHFYEQYF,TGTGCCAGCAGCTTAACTCACTTCTACGAGCAGTACTTC
-,TRBJ1-5,TRBV6-5,-,CASSYGPGVQPQHF,TGTGCCAGCAGTTACGGTCCAGGGGTCCAGCCCCAGCATTTT
-,TRBJ2-5,TRBV7-7,once,CASGEETQYF,TGTGCTAGCGGAGAAGAGACCCAGTACTTC
-,TRBJ2-5,TRBV5-6,-,CASSLGVDLKETQYF,TGTGCCAGCAGCTTGGGAGTGGACTTGAAAGAGACCCAGTACTTC
-,TRBJ1-2,TRBV9,-,CASSADSGYTF,TGTGCCAGCAGCGCCGACAGTGGCTACACCTTC
-,TRBJ2-5,TRBV5-6,-,CASSFLLRDIKETQYF,TGTGCCAGCAGCTTCTTACTACGGGACATTAAAGAGACCCAGTACTTC
-,TRBJ2-5,TRBV5-1,-,CASSLSGALGETQYF,TGCGCCAGCAGCTTGTCTGGGGCGCTCGGAGAGACCCAGTACTTC
TRBD2,TRBJ2-5,TRBV9,-,CASSAGFSGGIQETQYF,TGTGCCAGCAGCGCCGGCTTTAGCGGGGGGATCCAAGAGACCCAGTACTTC
TRBD1,TRBJ2-1,TRBV29-1,-,CSEATGGQDEQFF,TGCAGCGAGGCGACAGGGGGTCAGGATGAGCAGTTCTTC
-,TRBJ2-5,TRBV5-4,-,CASSSGGGEEETQYF,TGTGCCAGCAGCTCCGGCGGCGGGGAAGAAGAGACCCAGTACTTC
-,TRBJ2-4,TRBV11-3,-,CASSPRRENSIQYF,TGTGCCAGCAGCCCCCGTCGGGAAAATAGCATTCAGTACTTC
-,TRBJ1-5,TRBV28,-,CASRGGGFQPQHF,TGTGCCAGCAGGGGAGGGGGATTTCAGCCCCAGCATTTT
-,TRBJ1-2,TRBV2,-,CASSEAGRYGYTF,TGTGCCAGCAGTGAAGCAGGGAGGTACGGCTACACCTTC
TRBD2,TRBJ2-7,TRBV20-1,-,CSASTSGRGAYEQYF,TGCAGTGCTAGTACTAGCGGGAGGGGGGCCTACGAGCAGTACTTC
TRBD1,TRBJ1-1,TRBV3-1/TRBV3-2,-,CASSPGTGGTEAFF,TGTGCCAGCAGCCCTGGGACAGGGGGGACTGAAGCTTTCTTT